The TCR beta chain described here comes from a study of T cell responses to AZD1222 COVID-19 vaccine (dated by TCRdb to the early 2020s). Regarding the complete study: AZD1222 recipients given second doses at about 4 weeks or at about 12 weeks were pooled, since spike-specific TCR depth and breadth were not found to differ between the two schedules. A total of approximately 240 trial participants underwent TCR sequencing, of whom 200 to 220 had received two doses of AZD1222 and 26 had received two doses of the MenACWY control vaccine. Enrollment into the trials was organized by age into subgroups of 18-55, 56-69 and 70-plus years, and those subgroups contained roughly 150, 30 and 60 TCR-sequenced participants, respectively. The paper's findings and limits, for the study overall: No day 14 peak-response samples were available, so repertoires were characterized only after the peak T cell response. Participants were mostly white British, with more females than males. The authors suggested clonal diversity may have been underestimated. Conclusions about previously exposed vaccinees are limited, since just five to seven AZD1222 recipients were seropositive for SARS-CoV-2 at baseline. In the small 56-69-year group, the increase in depth fell short of significance, most likely because of low power. The vaccine-associated CD4 TCRs covered the entire spike protein, and the dominant responses fell in regions 160-218 and 743-854. After two AZD1222 doses, both the breadth and the depth of spike-specific TCRs were significantly higher than at day 0 and than in MenACWY recipients. Reportedly, almost half of the unique spike-specific TCRs recognized epitopes lying outside the regions that are mutated in the B.1.351 and B.1.1.7 variants.

The germline V end is reduced by 4 bases and the J end by 1 base; junction bases left unmatched: 5. The cysteine opens and the phenylalanine closes a CDR3 of 15 amino acids. The retained sequence is limited to the CDR3, 45 bases, with the frame set at the first base. The germline V gene gives CDR1 as SNHLY and CDR2 as FYNNEI. This sample's time point label indicates: baseline before first vaccination. The vaccinee samples were drawn from two UK trials, COV001 and COV002, one of which was a single-blind randomized controlled phase 2/3 trial testing AZD1222 (ChAdOx1 nCoV-19) in healthy adults. Trial participant PBMC samples were collected at day 0 and day 28 after the second dose for TCRbeta chain sequencing. The CDR3 regions of human TCRbeta chains were analyzed by immunosequencing. Per the authors' processing: TCRs in the repertoires were matched against a reference library of SARS-CoV-2-specific TCRs that had been generated with the MIRA antigen-specificity platform. Breadth was defined as the fraction of unique TCRs that were SARS-CoV-2-associated, and depth was defined as the fraction of total T cells that were SARS-CoV-2-associated. Using the MIRA data, each spike-specific TCR was mapped to the spike region that the TCR reacts to and placed in a CD4 or CD8 class. Log10-transformed breadth and depth values were compared by one-way ANOVA with Sidak's multiple comparisons tests. Drawn from immuneACCESS, this table holds only the in-frame rearrangements with V and J called that TCRdb kept. Clones are partly lost; checked studies trace under half to an unresolved V gene and leave the rest unexplained. V and J calls plus clone size are reproduced from that table; the DNA served to infer D and trimming. This sample lists about 180,000 clones; 90% to 95% were detected once. The ten largest account for about 3% of the sample.

About this clone itself: Its antigen is unknown. Base qualities are not recorded, but no much larger clone differs from it by a single base.

This TCR derives from an adult in good health. In this chain, TRBV2 is recombined with TRBJ2-3; TRBD1 aligns with 7 central bases. This material consisted of peripheral blood, taken on day 0 of AZD1222 vaccination. In nucleotides, the sequence is TGTGCCAGCAGTGGTAACAGGGGTGGCACAGATACGCAGTATTTT. Protein translation: CASSGNRGGTDTQYF.